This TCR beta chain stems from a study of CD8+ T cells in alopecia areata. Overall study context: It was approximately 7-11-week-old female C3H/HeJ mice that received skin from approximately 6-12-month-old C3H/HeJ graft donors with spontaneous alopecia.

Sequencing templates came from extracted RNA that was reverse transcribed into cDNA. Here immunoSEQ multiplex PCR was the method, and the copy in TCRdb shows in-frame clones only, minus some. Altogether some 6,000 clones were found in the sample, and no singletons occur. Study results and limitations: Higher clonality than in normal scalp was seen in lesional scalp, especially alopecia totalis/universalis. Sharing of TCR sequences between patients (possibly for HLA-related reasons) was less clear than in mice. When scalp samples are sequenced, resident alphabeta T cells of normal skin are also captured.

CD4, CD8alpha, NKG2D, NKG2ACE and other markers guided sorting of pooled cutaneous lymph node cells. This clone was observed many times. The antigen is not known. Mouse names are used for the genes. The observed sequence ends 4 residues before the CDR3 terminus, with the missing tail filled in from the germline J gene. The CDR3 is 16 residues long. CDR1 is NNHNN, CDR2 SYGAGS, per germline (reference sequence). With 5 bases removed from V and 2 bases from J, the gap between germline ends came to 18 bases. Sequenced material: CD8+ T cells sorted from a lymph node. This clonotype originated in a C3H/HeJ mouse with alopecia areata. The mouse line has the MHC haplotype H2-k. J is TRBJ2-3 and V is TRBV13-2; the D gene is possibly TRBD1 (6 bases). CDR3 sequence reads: CASGALRGRNAETLYF. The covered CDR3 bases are TGTGCCAGCGGGGCCCTCAGGGGTCGGAATGCAGAA.